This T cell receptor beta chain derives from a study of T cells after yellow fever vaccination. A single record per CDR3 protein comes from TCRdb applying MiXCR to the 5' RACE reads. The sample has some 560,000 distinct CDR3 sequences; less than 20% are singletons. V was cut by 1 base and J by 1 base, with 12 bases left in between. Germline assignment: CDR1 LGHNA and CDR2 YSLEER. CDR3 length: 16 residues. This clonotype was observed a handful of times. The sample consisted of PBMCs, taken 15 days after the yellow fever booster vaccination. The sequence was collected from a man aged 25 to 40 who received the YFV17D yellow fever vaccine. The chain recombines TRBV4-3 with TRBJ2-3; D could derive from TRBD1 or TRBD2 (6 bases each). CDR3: CASSQGGGLGTDTQYF. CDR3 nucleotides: TGCGCCAGCAGCCAAGGAGGGGGACTTGGCACAGATACGCAGTATTTT.